These 9 T cell receptor beta chains were all obtained from the same sample, sequenced in a study of neurological immune-mediated disorders. TCRdb analysed the 5' RACE reads with MiXCR anew, one entry per CDR3 protein. This sample yields tens of thousands of distinct CDR3 sequences, of which just under 6.5% are seen a single time; 0.55% to 0.65% belongs to the top ten. Input material: CD4+ T cells from blood. These receptors came from a middle-aged woman in good health.

This clonotype showed up many times. V is TRBV28 and J is TRBJ1-2, with a possible D match to TRBD1 (5 bases). The germline V gene has CDR1 MDHEN and CDR2 SYDVKM. The V gene lost 3 bases and the J gene lost 4 bases, with 18 bases spanning the gap. The CDR3 is made up of 16 amino acids. The CDR3 DNA follows: TGTGCCAGCAGTTTCTCCCCCCTGGGACCGCTCTATGGCTACACCTTC. Protein product: CASSFSPLGPLYGYTF.

This clonotype was recorded many times. This chain links TRBV12-3 or TRBV12-4 with TRBJ2-5; maybe TRBD2 (6 bases). The CDR3 is made up of 14 amino acids. V lost 8 bases and J 5 bases, leaving 18 bases between the germline ends. In nucleotides, the CDR3 is TGTGCCAGCCTCCCCGGAGGGGCTGGGGAGACCCAGTACTTC. This sequence encodes CASLPGGAGETQYF.

This clonotype was counted many times. The chain couples TRBV29-1 to TRBJ2-3; no clear D. This CDR3 comprises 13 residues. Germline loops: CDR1 SQVTM, CDR2 ANQGSEA. V was shortened by 4 bases and J by 2 bases, with 10 bases between the two germline ends. The CDR3 sequence: CSVVFTDTDTQYF. Here the CDR3 DNA reads TGCAGCGTTGTCTTCACTGACACAGATACGCAGTATTTT.

This clonotype occurred many times. The chain has TRBV10-2 and TRBJ2-5; no firm D call. This CDR3 has 13 residues. V lost 0 bases and J lost 2, with 4 bases in between. The germline V gene has CDR1 WSHSY and CDR2 SAAADI. The CDR3, as DNA: TGCGCCAGCAGTGAGTCGGGGCAAGAGACCCAGTACTTC. Amino acid sequence: CASSESGQETQYF.

The table lists this clonotype with many counts. The CDR3 loop is CASSYSISGSAEQYF. Here the CDR3 DNA reads TGTGCCAGCAGTTACTCGATTAGCGGGAGTGCCGAGCAGTACTTC. The chain couples TRBV6-2 or TRBV6-3 to TRBJ2-7, with TRBD2 matching over 9 bases. V lost 0 bases to trimming and J lost 6 bases; unmatched junction nucleotides: 6. The CDR3 spans 15 residues. Germline V gene lookup returns CDR1 MNHEY and CDR2 SVGEGT.

In its sample, this clonotype was seen many times. The rearrangement joins TRBV20-1 to TRBJ1-2, with D perhaps TRBD1 (6 bases). The V and J ends lost 3 bases and 0 bases respectively, with 11 bases between them. CDR3 size: 14 residues. The germline gives CDR1 DFQATT, CDR2 SNEGSKA (reference sequence). The CDR3 DNA reads as TGCAGTGCTAGGGACAGCCCTACTAACTATGGCTACACCTTC. Protein product: CSARDSPTNYGYTF.

The sample holds many counts of this clonotype. J is TRBJ2-4 and V is TRBV12-3 or TRBV12-4; TRBD1 matches at 7 bases. The CDR3 loop spans 12 amino acids. With V trimmed by 6 bases and J by 9 bases, 5 bases remained unmatched. CDR3 loop: CASSPTGTIQYF. The CDR3 coding sequence is TGTGCCAGCAGCCCGACAGGGACCATTCAGTACTTC.

This clonotype was seen repeatedly, ten times or more. The rearrangement uses TRBV20-1 and TRBJ2-2; 8 bases match TRBD1. The length of the CDR3 is 14 residues. Germline CDR1 DFQATT, CDR2 SNEGSKA (reference sequence). Germline trimming cut 5 bases from V and 0 bases from J; bases unmatched to any gene: 2. CDR3 in DNA: TGCAGTGCTTTGACAGGGGCGAACACCGGGGAGCTGTTTTTT. Protein product: CSALTGANTGELFF.

The table lists this clonotype with many counts. This chain joins TRBV15 and TRBJ2-7, with TRBD2 identical over 10 bases. V trimming: 1 base; J trimming: 4 bases; junction bases outside the gene matches: 7. The CDR3 runs to 16 residues. CDR1 and CDR2 (germline): LNHNV, YYDKDF (reference sequence). The CDR3 nucleotides are TGTGCCACCAGCAGAGTCAGCGGGAGGGCCTTATACGAGCAGTACTTC. Its translation is CATSRVSGRALYEQYF.